Listed here are 20 T cell receptor beta chains from one sample, sequenced in a study of blood T cell repertoires in COVID-19. The repertoire was sequenced with immunoSEQ multiplex PCR; TCRdb's copy has only in-frame clones and lacks some. The sample yields approximately 120,000 clones, 84% seen once. Sequences were obtained from peripheral blood. The receptors derive from a woman of 80 years or more with active or convalescent COVID-19.

Only one count was recorded for this clone. The rearrangement uses TRBV4-2 and TRBJ2-2; 11 bases map to TRBD2. J was trimmed by 3 bases and V by 1 base; bases with no gene match: 10. The CDR3 is 19 residues long. Per the germline V gene, CDR1 is LGHNA and CDR2 is YNFKEQ. DNA of the CDR3: TGTGCCAGCAGCCAAGGGACTACTAGCGGGAGAACCCACACCGGGGAGCTGTTTTTT. Its translation is CASSQGTTSGRTHTGELFF.

This clone appeared a few times. V usage is TRBV21-1 and J usage is TRBJ2-1; the table's TRBD1 call for D was not verified on the DNA. TRBV21-1 constitutes a pseudogene. The CDR3 is 16 residues long. CDR3 region: CASSIGTDSSYNEQFF. For the CDR3, the DNA is TGTGCCAGCAGCATCGGTACAGATAGCTCCTACAATGAGCAGTTCTTC.

The CDR3 sequence is CASSLGGSEQFF. DNA of the CDR3: TGTGCCAGCAGCCTCGGGGGGAGTGAGCAGTTCTTC. The chain recombines TRBV11-2 with TRBJ2-1, with 7 bases fitting TRBD2. The V segment lost 5 bases and the J segment 9 bases; nucleotides outside the gene matches: 4. This CDR3 region has 12 residues. Germline V CDR1 and CDR2: SGHAT, FQNNGV.

The gene calls are TRBV28 and TRBJ1-3; D is perhaps TRBD1 (6 bases). The germline gives CDR1 MDHEN, CDR2 SYDVKM. The CDR3 spans 14 residues. V was clipped by 7 bases and J by 3 bases, with 13 bases between them. DNA of the CDR3: TGTGCCAGCACCCAGGGGATGGGTGGAAACACCATATATTTT. Its translation: CASTQGMGGNTIYF. Full variable domain (remainder filled in from reference TRBV28 and TRBJ1-3): DVKVTQSSRYLVKRTGEKVFLECVQDMDHENMFWYRQDPGLGLRLIYFSYDVKMKEKGDIPEGYSVSREKKERFSLILESASTNQTSMYLCASTQGMGGNTIYFGEGSWLTVV.

The chain links TRBV9 to TRBJ1-4; 7 nucleotides agree with TRBD1. The CDR3 spans 15 residues. With V trimmed by 2 bases and J by 5 bases, 6 bases remained unmatched. Germline CDR1 and CDR2: SGDLS and YYNGEE. CDR3 sequence: CASSVSPGQNEKLFF. The CDR3 DNA reads TGTGCCAGCAGCGTCTCTCCGGGACAGAATGAAAAACTGTTTTTT.

The chain carries TRBV4-1 and TRBJ2-1, with 11 positions matching TRBD2. This CDR3 contains 16 residues. J gave up 7 bases and V 2 bases, and 7 bases lay outside the gene matches. Germline loops: CDR1 MGHRA, CDR2 YSYEKL. CDR3 nucleotides: TGCGCCAGCAGCCAACAAACTAGCGGGGGTTTTAATGAGCAGTTCTTC. Translated: CASSQQTSGGFNEQFF.

The chain employs TRBV5-4 and TRBJ2-5; 8 nucleotides match TRBD2. Unmatched junction bases numbered 6, after V lost 3 bases and J lost 5 bases. The CDR3 contains 14 residues. Germline loops: CDR1 SGHNT, CDR2 YYREEE (reference sequence). CDR3 region: CASSSGRAGETQYF. CDR3 bases: TGTGCCAGCAGCTCCGGGAGGGCCGGCGAGACCCAGTACTTC.

The genes are TRBV10-2 and TRBJ2-4, with 7 bases aligning to TRBD1. Germline V gene sequence: CDR1 WSHSY, CDR2 SAAADI. The trim removed 8 bases at V and 0 bases at J, leaving 16 bases unmatched. CDR3 length: 18 residues. CDR3 DNA: TGCGCCAGCGCTGCAGTTCAGGGGGACAGATTAGCCAAAAACATTCAGTACTTC. Its protein is CASAAVQGDRLAKNIQYF.

The chain links TRBV19 to TRBJ2-7; 8 nucleotides line up with TRBD1. The junction had 10 bases not matched to a gene; V was cut back by 6 bases and J by 6 bases. This CDR3 contains 14 residues. Per the germline V gene, CDR1 is LNHDA and CDR2 is SQIVND (reference sequence). In DNA, the CDR3 is TGTGCCAGTAGCCCAGAGGACAGGGCTAGCGAGCAGTACTTC. It translates to CASSPEDRASEQYF.

This clone is a singleton in its sample. The rearrangement uses TRBV7-6 and TRBJ2-5; D is perhaps TRBD1 (5 bases). V was pared by 0 bases and J by 1 base, with 9 bases between. CDR3 length: 15 residues. Per the germline V gene, CDR1 is SGHVS and CDR2 is FNYEAQ. CDR3 region: CASSLAQGLQETQYF. CDR3 bases: TGTGCCAGCAGCTTAGCGCAGGGCCTCCAAGAGACCCAGTACTTC.

The chain links TRBV15 to TRBJ2-7, with TRBD1 as a possible D gene (5 bases). The CDR3 has 14 amino acids. Trimming left V 0 bases short and J 0 bases short, with 6 bases between. Per the germline V gene, CDR1 is LNHNV and CDR2 is YYDKDF (reference sequence). The CDR3 bases are TGTGCCACCAGCAGAGATAGGGGCTCCTACGAGCAGTACTTC. Residues: CATSRDRGSYEQYF.

The V call is TRBV6-1, the J call TRBJ1-3; 8 bases map to TRBD1. Germline V gene data show CDR1 as MNHNS and CDR2 as SASEGT. Losses at the gene ends were 0 bases for V and 4 bases for J; bases not matched to a gene: 11. This CDR3 region has 18 residues. The DNA of the CDR3 is TGTGCCAGCAGTGAAGCGGGCAGGGGGCTGGATTACGGAAACACCATATATTTT. It encodes CASSEAGRGLDYGNTIYF.

The rearrangement links TRBV2 to TRBJ1-5; D uncertain. CDR3 length: 13 residues. Trimming removed 3 bases at V and 8 bases at J, with 11 bases between. The germline V gene encodes CDR1 SNHLY and CDR2 FYNNEI. CDR3 coding DNA: TGTGCCAGCAGTGACGAGGGTGTGGAGCCCCAGCATTTT. Amino acid sequence: CASSDEGVEPQHF.

The V and J genes are TRBV30 and TRBJ1-6; no reliable D call. Trimming left V 1 base short and J 9 bases short, with 10 bases between. The CDR3 is made up of 13 amino acids. CDR1 is GTSNPN, CDR2 SVGIG, per germline (reference sequence). DNA for the CDR3: TGTGCCTGGAGTGCTTTGGGAGGTTCACCCCTCCACTTT. This codes for CAWSALGGSPLHF. The variable domain in full, completed from reference TRBV30 and TRBJ1-6, reads SQTIHQWPATLVQPVGSPLSLECTVEGTSNPNLYWYRQAAGRGLQLLFYSVGIGQISSEVPQNLSASRPQDRQFILSSKKLLLSDSGFYLCAWSALGGSPLHFGNGTRLTVT.

This clone was detected once. The V call is TRBV10-2, the J call TRBJ2-7; D perhaps matches TRBD1 (5 bases). The CDR3 runs to 16 residues. V was clipped by 0 bases and J by 3 bases, with 15 bases between them. Germline V gives CDR1 WSHSY, CDR2 SAAADI. The CDR3 sequence is CASSESRSGLGYEQYF. The CDR3 DNA reads TGCGCCAGCAGTGAGTCGAGGTCAGGGCTGGGCTACGAGCAGTACTTC.

The chain carries TRBV4-1 and TRBJ2-7; D possibly corresponds to TRBD1 (6 bases). Between the trimmed V and J ends, which lost 3 bases and 0 bases, there was a span of 27 bases. Germline CDR1 and CDR2: MGHRA and YSYEKL. The CDR3 extends over 20 amino acids. The CDR3 here is CASSHRPYRVSGPSSYEQYF. CDR3 nucleotide sequence: TGCGCCAGCAGCCATCGTCCGTACAGGGTGAGTGGACCGAGCTCCTACGAGCAGTACTTC.

The chain joins TRBV27 to TRBJ2-1, with 7 bases lining up with TRBD1. Trimming removed 8 bases from V and 2 bases from J; junction bases left unmatched: 6. Per germline, CDR1 MNHEY and CDR2 SMNVEV (reference sequence). This CDR3 contains 14 residues. The CDR3 reads CASQMTGTYNEQFF. CDR3 DNA: TGTGCCAGCCAAATGACAGGGACCTACAATGAGCAGTTCTTC.

The V gene is TRBV5-1, the J gene TRBJ1-5, with 9 bases identical to TRBD1. With V trimmed by 5 bases and J by 6 bases, 6 bases remained unmatched. The length of the CDR3 is 14 residues. Per germline, CDR1 SGHRS and CDR2 YFSETQ. The CDR3 is CASSTGQGGQPQHF. The CDR3 DNA follows: TGCGCCAGCAGTACGGGACAGGGCGGTCAGCCCCAGCATTTT.

The V and J genes are TRBV27 and TRBJ2-2; perhaps TRBD1 as D (5 bases). The V and J ends lost 2 bases and 1 base respectively, with 11 bases between them. The CDR3 consists of 16 residues. CDR1 and CDR2 from the germline V gene are MNHEY and SMNVEV (reference sequence). CDR3 in amino acids: CASSLRIGQNTGELFF. The CDR3 DNA is TGTGCCAGCAGTTTAAGAATCGGACAGAACACCGGGGAGCTGTTTTTT.

V and J are TRBV4-2 and TRBJ2-5, with 10 bases that match TRBD1. V lost 3 bases to trimming and J lost 5 bases; unmatched junction nucleotides: 6. CDR3 size: 15 residues. CDR1 and CDR2 from the germline V gene are LGHNA and YNFKEQ. CDR3 in amino acids: CASSHPTGQGETQYF. CDR3 DNA sequence: TGTGCCAGCAGCCACCCAACGGGACAGGGGGAGACCCAGTACTTC.